These T cell receptor beta chains were read from a single sample in a study of cytomegalovirus exposure and HLA in healthy donors. The protocol was immunoSEQ multiplex PCR, while the TCRdb copy is restricted to in-frame clones and leaves out a portion. The sample contains about 150,000 clones, approximately 84% of which appear only once. The specimen sequenced was PBMCs. The receptors were gathered from a man aged 25 to 40 in good health and CMV-seropositive. Each CDR3 is given with its conserved first and last residue. D genes are given only for firm matches. Clone size is shown for a subset of rows, as once, few, many or a class of expanded clone.

J: TRBJ2-7; D: TRBD1; size: NA; V: TRBV4-2; CDR3: CASSQAQGQSYEQYF; DNA: TGTGCCAGCAGCCAAGCCCAGGGACAGAGCTACGAGCAGTACTTC
J: TRBJ2-1; D: TRBD1; size: once; V: TRBV7-9; CDR3: CASSTPGQGNNEQFF; DNA: TGTGCCAGCAGCACACCGGGACAGGGGAACAATGAGCAGTTCTTC
J: TRBJ1-2; D: NA; size: few; V: TRBV2; CDR3: CASSADLDIRYTF; DNA: TGTGCCAGCAGCGCCGATTTGGACATTCGCTACACCTTC
J: TRBJ1-2; D: NA; size: NA; V: TRBV6-1; CDR3: CASSQGNYGYTF; DNA: TGTGCCAGCTCCCAGGGCAACTATGGCTACACCTTC
J: TRBJ2-7; D: NA; size: NA; V: TRBV6-5; CDR3: CASSYSSSGIYEQYF; DNA: TGTGCCAGCAGTTACTCGAGTTCAGGGATTTACGAGCAGTACTTC
J: TRBJ1-1; D: NA; size: NA; V: TRBV5-1; CDR3: CASSSQRAGDTEAFF; DNA: TGCGCCAGCAGCTCCCAAAGGGCGGGGGACACTGAAGCTTTCTTT
J: TRBJ1-1; D: TRBD1; size: NA; V: TRBV2; CDR3: CASLTGENTEAFF; DNA: TGTGCCAGCTTGACAGGGGAAAACACTGAAGCTTTCTTT
J: TRBJ2-5; D: NA; size: NA; V: TRBV20-1; CDR3: CSAPHRETQYF; DNA: TGCAGTGCCCCCCATCGGGAGACCCAGTACTTC
J: TRBJ2-5; D: NA; size: NA; V: TRBV5-1; CDR3: CASSLPSETQYF; DNA: TGCGCCAGCAGCTTGCCGTCGGAGACCCAGTACTTC
J: TRBJ2-3; D: NA; size: once; V: TRBV5-6; CDR3: CASSRDNSDTQYF; DNA: TGTGCCAGCAGCCGGGACAACTCAGATACGCAGTATTTT
J: TRBJ2-2; D: TRBD1; size: once; V: TRBV29-1; CDR3: CSGWTGGTGELFF; DNA: TGCAGTGGGTGGACAGGGGGAACCGGGGAGCTGTTTTTT
J: TRBJ2-5; D: NA; size: NA; V: TRBV28; CDR3: CASSLLAETQYF; DNA: TGTGCCAGCAGTTTGTTGGCTGAGACCCAGTACTTC
J: TRBJ1-2; D: TRBD1; size: NA; V: TRBV11-3; CDR3: CASSSRDRGLGYGYTF; DNA: TGTGCCAGCAGCTCCCGGGACAGGGGGCTGGGCTATGGCTACACCTTC
J: TRBJ2-2; D: NA; size: few; V: TRBV2; CDR3: CASSELRSTGELFF; DNA: TGTGCCAGCAGTGAATTGAGGTCCACCGGGGAGCTGTTTTTT
J: TRBJ1-4; D: NA; size: NA; V: TRBV6-6; CDR3: CASSSPRGLNEKLFF; DNA: TGTGCCAGCAGTTCTCCAAGGGGCCTTAATGAAAAACTGTTTTTT
J: TRBJ2-3; D: TRBD2; size: NA; V: TRBV9; CDR3: CASSALAGVVSNPDTQYF; DNA: TGTGCCAGCAGCGCCCTAGCGGGAGTAGTGTCCAACCCAGATACGCAGTATTTT
J: TRBJ2-3; D: TRBD2; size: NA; V: TRBV6-4; CDR3: CASSLEGGGTDTQYF; DNA: TGTGCCAGCAGTCTAGAGGGAGGGGGCACAGATACGCAGTATTTT
J: TRBJ1-2; D: NA; size: NA; V: TRBV7-2; CDR3: CASSLGGVYGYTF; DNA: TGTGCCAGCAGCTTAGGCGGGGTTTATGGCTACACCTTC
J: TRBJ2-7; D: NA; size: once; V: TRBV15; CDR3: CATSRDSLRGWGYEQYF; DNA: TGTGCCACCAGCAGAGATAGTCTCAGGGGATGGGGCTACGAGCAGTACTTC
J: TRBJ2-2; D: TRBD1; size: NA; V: TRBV7-3; CDR3: CASSGTGNTGELFF; DNA: TGTGCCAGCAGCGGGACAGGGAACACCGGGGAGCTGTTTTTT
J: TRBJ2-1; D: TRBD1; size: NA; V: TRBV5-6; CDR3: CASSLGQGVYNEQFF; DNA: TGTGCCAGCAGCTTGGGACAGGGTGTTTACAATGAGCAGTTCTTC
J: TRBJ1-1; D: NA; size: few; V: TRBV18; CDR3: CASSPPGPEAFF; DNA: TGTGCCAGCTCACCACCGGGCCCTGAAGCTTTCTTT
J: TRBJ1-1; D: TRBD1; size: NA; V: TRBV5-1; CDR3: CASGQGTNTEAFF; DNA: TGCGCCAGCGGACAGGGGACGAACACTGAAGCTTTCTTT
J: TRBJ2-1; D: TRBD1; size: NA; V: TRBV7-9; CDR3: CASSLGRVQGDEQFF; DNA: TGTGCCAGCAGCTTAGGTCGGGTCCAGGGGGATGAGCAGTTCTTC
J: TRBJ2-1; D: NA; size: NA; V: TRBV30; CDR3: CAWLPVRGEPFGSYNEQFF; DNA: TGTGCCTGGCTACCGGTCAGGGGAGAACCCTTTGGCTCCTACAATGAGCAGTTCTTC
J: TRBJ2-3; D: TRBD2; size: NA; V: TRBV2; CDR3: CASSLGLVLTDTQYF; DNA: TGTGCCAGCAGCCTGGGACTAGTGCTCACAGATACGCAGTATTTT
J: TRBJ1-4; D: TRBD1; size: NA; V: TRBV4-3; CDR3: CASSQNGGTGSEKLFF; DNA: TGCGCCAGCAGCCAAAATGGGGGGACAGGGAGCGAAAAACTGTTTTTT
J: TRBJ2-1; D: NA; size: NA; V: TRBV7-3; CDR3: CASSLGAGELNEQFF; DNA: TGTGCCAGCAGCTTGGGGGCGGGGGAGCTCAATGAGCAGTTCTTC
J: TRBJ2-1; D: TRBD2; size: NA; V: TRBV10-3; CDR3: CAISGREEGNEQFF; DNA: TGTGCCATCAGTGGGCGGGAGGAGGGCAATGAGCAGTTCTTC
J: TRBJ2-1; D: NA; size: NA; V: TRBV10-2; CDR3: CASSPRTVRGNNEQFF; DNA: TGCGCCAGCAGTCCTCGGACTGTCCGGGGGAACAATGAGCAGTTCTTC
J: TRBJ2-2; D: TRBD1; size: few; V: TRBV29-1; CDR3: CSVDSLLAGGNTGELFF; DNA: TGCAGCGTTGACTCCCTGCTGGCAGGGGGCAACACCGGGGAGCTGTTTTTT
J: TRBJ2-7; D: NA; size: NA; V: TRBV7-8; CDR3: CASSPEGGRTKYF; DNA: TGTGCCAGCAGCCCAGAGGGCGGCAGGACGAAGTACTTC
J: TRBJ2-7; D: TRBD1; size: NA; V: TRBV28; CDR3: CASNWGQGDPGGEQYF; DNA: TGTGCCAGCAACTGGGGACAGGGCGACCCTGGGGGGGAGCAGTACTTC
J: TRBJ2-3; D: NA; size: NA; V: TRBV11-2; CDR3: CASSLDTQYF; DNA: TGTGCCAGCAGCCTAGATACGCAGTATTTT
J: TRBJ1-1; D: NA; size: NA; V: TRBV2; CDR3: CASSLQGTGNTEAFF; DNA: TGTGCCAGCAGTCTACAGGGAACCGGGAACACTGAAGCTTTCTTT
J: TRBJ2-7; D: TRBD2; size: NA; V: TRBV19; CDR3: CASSIDARATSIYEQYF; DNA: TGTGCCAGTAGTATAGATGCAAGGGCGACTAGCATCTACGAGCAGTACTTC
J: TRBJ1-5; D: TRBD1; size: NA; V: TRBV7-2; CDR3: CASSDRVYEQPQHF; DNA: TGTGCCAGCAGCGACAGGGTTTACGAACAGCCCCAGCATTTT
J: TRBJ1-2; D: TRBD1; size: NA; V: TRBV6-5; CDR3: CASSRTPGQNYGYTF; DNA: TGTGCCAGCAGTAGGACACCGGGACAGAACTATGGCTACACCTTC
J: TRBJ2-1; D: TRBD2; size: NA; V: TRBV7-2; CDR3: CASSLLLAGLYNEQFF; DNA: TGTGCCAGCAGCTTACTACTAGCGGGACTTTACAATGAGCAGTTCTTC
J: TRBJ2-3; D: NA; size: NA; V: TRBV5-1; CDR3: CASSLSSGTDTQYF; DNA: TGCGCCAGCAGCTTGTCCAGCGGCACAGATACGCAGTATTTT
J: TRBJ2-7; D: TRBD1; size: once; V: TRBV23-1; CDR3: CASRPPGQGIYEQYF; DNA: TGCGCCAGCAGACCCCCGGGACAGGGTATCTACGAGCAGTACTTC
J: TRBJ2-1; D: TRBD2; size: once; V: TRBV2; CDR3: CASSVPGLAGKAYNEQFF; DNA: TGTGCCAGCAGCGTACCGGGACTAGCGGGGAAAGCTTACAATGAGCAGTTCTTC
J: TRBJ2-5; D: NA; size: NA; V: TRBV7-2; CDR3: CASSTERGETQYF; DNA: TGTGCCAGCAGCACGGAACGAGGAGAGACCCAGTACTTC
J: TRBJ2-4; D: TRBD2; size: NA; V: TRBV9; CDR3: CASSVDPSGVNIQYF; DNA: TGTGCCAGCAGCGTAGATCCTAGCGGGGTTAACATTCAGTACTTC
J: TRBJ2-3; D: NA; size: NA; V: TRBV5-1; CDR3: CASSTGRSADTQYF; DNA: TGCGCCAGCAGCACCGGGAGATCCGCAGATACGCAGTATTTT
J: TRBJ2-7; D: NA; size: once; V: TRBV27; CDR3: CASSPGLGYEQYF; DNA: TGTGCCAGCAGTCCGGGACTGGGCTACGAGCAGTACTTC
J: TRBJ2-3; D: TRBD2; size: NA; V: TRBV6-1; CDR3: CASSASSGRTDTQYF; DNA: TGTGCCAGCAGTGCGTCTAGCGGACGCACAGATACGCAGTATTTT
J: TRBJ2-1; D: TRBD2; size: NA; V: TRBV19; CDR3: CASSITGGYSYNEQFF; DNA: TGTGCCAGTAGTATAACGGGAGGGTACTCCTACAATGAGCAGTTCTTC
J: TRBJ2-1; D: TRBD2; size: NA; V: TRBV4-1; CDR3: CASSQVYSGGTGEQFF; DNA: TGCGCCAGCAGCCAAGTGTATAGCGGGGGAACGGGTGAGCAGTTCTTC
J: TRBJ1-2; D: TRBD1; size: NA; V: TRBV7-2; CDR3: CASSFPGQGGYTF; DNA: TGTGCCAGCAGCTTCCCCGGACAGGGTGGCTACACCTTC
J: TRBJ2-1; D: TRBD1; size: NA; V: TRBV7-7; CDR3: CASSSDRGLHNEQFF; DNA: TGTGCCAGCAGCTCCGACAGGGGCCTCCACAATGAGCAGTTCTTC
J: TRBJ2-1; D: NA; size: NA; V: TRBV4-1; CDR3: CASSQDLERLASYNEQFF; DNA: TGCGCCAGCAGCCAAGATTTGGAGCGCCTGGCTTCCTACAATGAGCAGTTCTTC
J: TRBJ2-5; D: NA; size: NA; V: TRBV27; CDR3: CASSKFSGETQYF; DNA: TGTGCCAGCAGTAAATTTTCAGGGGAGACCCAGTACTTC
J: TRBJ2-3; D: NA; size: few; V: TRBV27; CDR3: CASTAKAGLGTDTQYF; DNA: TGTGCCAGCACCGCCAAGGCGGGCCTAGGCACAGATACGCAGTATTTT